This is a list of T cell receptor beta chains from one sample in a study of PD-1 blockade in classical Hodgkin lymphoma. Using immunoSEQ multiplex PCR, the repertoire was profiled, and TCRdb retains in-frame clones only, with some absent. The sample has 4,300 or so clones, 77% seen once; the top ten hold approximately 25%. Sequenced material: CD8+ T cells from blood, taken at baseline. Source of these receptors: a human donor with classical Hodgkin lymphoma. Both conserved end residues are part of each CDR3. The D gene is left open where the match is weak. For some rows the clone size is stated as once, few or many, or as a class when expanded; others skip it.

abundance	d_gene	j_gene	v_gene	CDR3aa	CDR3nt
-	-	TRBJ1-2	TRBV21-1	CASHGEGLGGYTF	TGTGCCAGTCACGGGGAGGGGTTGGGGGGCTACACCTTC
-	TRBD1	TRBJ2-7	TRBV6-4	CASSPDRALYEQYF	TGTGCCAGCAGTCCGGACAGGGCCCTCTACGAGCAGTACTTC
-	TRBD1	TRBJ1-3	TRBV9	CASSNRGGVNSGNTIYF	TGTGCCAGCAGCAACCGAGGGGGCGTCAACTCTGGAAACACCATATATTTT
few	TRBD1	TRBJ1-1	TRBV19	CASSIAGTVFSF	TGTGCCAGTAGTATAGCCGGGACAGTGTTTTCTTTT
-	TRBD2	TRBJ2-7	TRBV13	CASSFGPTSGYEQYF	TGTGCCAGCAGCTTCGGCCCGACTAGCGGCTACGAGCAGTACTTC
-	TRBD2	TRBJ2-3	TRBV6-5	CASSIGTSGQDTQYF	TGTGCCAGTTCTATCGGGACTAGCGGCCAAGATACGCAGTATTTT
once	-	TRBJ1-2	TRBV6-6	CASSSRGFGTNGYTF	TGTGCCAGCAGTTCCCGGGGGTTCGGAACAAATGGCTACACCTTC
-	-	TRBJ2-1	TRBV5-1	CASSPSNNEQFF	TGCGCCAGCAGCCCGAGTAACAATGAGCAGTTCTTC
-	-	TRBJ1-2	TRBV6-6	CASRQTGGSYGYTF	TGTGCCAGCAGGCAAACGGGGGGTAGCTATGGCTACACCTTC
-	TRBD1	TRBJ2-5	TRBV6-5	CASSYGQGTRETQYF	TGTGCCAGCAGTTACGGACAGGGAACGAGGGAGACCCAGTACTTC
-	-	TRBJ1-4	TRBV7-9	CASSYPPGDEKLFF	TGTGCCAGCAGCTACCCCCCAGGGGATGAAAAACTGTTTTTT
-	-	TRBJ2-3	TRBV7-9	CASSLAPGVTDTQYF	TGTGCCAGCAGCTTAGCGCCAGGAGTCACAGATACGCAGTATTTT
-	-	TRBJ2-7	TRBV7-8	CASSPLGNSPYEQYF	TGCGCCAGCAGCCCCCTGGGAAACAGTCCCTACGAGCAGTACTTC
-	-	TRBJ2-7	TRBV9	CASSVDSGAGYEQYF	TGTGCCAGCAGCGTAGATTCGGGGGCAGGGTACGAGCAGTACTTC
-	-	TRBJ1-5	TRBV2	CASSTGNQPQHF	TGTGCCAGCAGTACAGGTAACCAGCCCCAGCATTTT
-	TRBD1	TRBJ1-2	TRBV5-5	CASSGPGQGASGYGYTF	TGTGCCAGCAGTGGCCCGGGACAGGGGGCTTCGGGGTATGGCTACACCTTC
few	TRBD1	TRBJ1-2	TRBV7-9	CASSLTGEDGYTF	TGTGCCAGCAGCCTGACAGGGGAGGATGGCTACACCTTC
-	-	TRBJ2-7	TRBV12-5	CASILGPAGEQYF	TGTGCTAGTATCCTTGGGCCGGCTGGCGAGCAGTACTTC
-	TRBD1	TRBJ1-2	TRBV30	CACTGDLGYTF	TGTGCCTGTACAGGGGACTTAGGCTACACCTTC
few	-	TRBJ2-7	TRBV5-6	CASSLEGTHYEQYF	TGTGCCAGCAGCTTGGAGGGCACCCACTACGAGCAGTACTTC
few	-	TRBJ2-5	TRBV18	CASSPRREETQYF	TGTGCCAGCTCACCACGGAGGGAAGAGACCCAGTACTTC
few	-	TRBJ2-7	TRBV4-1	CASSSRETYEQYF	TGCGCCAGCAGCTCCAGGGAGACCTACGAGCAGTACTTC
-	-	TRBJ2-7	TRBV5-8	CASSSRVGPYEQYF	TGTGCCAGCAGCTCGAGGGTAGGTCCCTACGAGCAGTACTTC
-	-	TRBJ2-5	TRBV7-7	CASSLGDTQETQYF	TGTGCCAGCAGTCTGGGAGACACCCAAGAGACCCAGTACTTC
-	TRBD1	TRBJ2-1	TRBV7-9	CASSLTGTGYNEQFF	TGTGCCAGCAGCTTAACCGGGACAGGGTACAATGAGCAGTTCTTC
once	TRBD1	TRBJ2-3	TRBV4-1	CASSPGQHTDTQYF	TGCGCCAGCAGCCCGGGACAGCACACAGATACGCAGTATTTT
-	TRBD1	TRBJ2-7	TRBV4-3	CASSQDRDSSYEQYF	TGCGCCAGCAGCCAAGATAGGGACAGCTCCTACGAGCAGTACTTC
-	-	TRBJ1-6	TRBV7-9	CASSSPNIGVYNSPLHF	TGTGCCAGCAGCTCCCCTAATATCGGGGTGTATAATTCACCCCTCCACTTT
few	-	TRBJ1-1	TRBV7-9	CASTGGGSYPGFPEAFF	TGTGCCAGCACCGGAGGGGGTTCATACCCTGGGTTCCCTGAAGCTTTCTTT
-	-	TRBJ1-2	TRBV6-1	CASSERSIDGYTF	TGTGCCAGCAGTGAAAGGTCAATTGATGGCTACACCTTC
-	-	TRBJ2-3	TRBV5-1	CASSLGGVSGAADTQYF	TGCGCCAGCAGCTTGGGTGGTGTTAGCGGAGCCGCGGATACGCAGTATTTT
-	-	TRBJ2-4	TRBV19	CASSIQAGLDIQYF	TGTGCCAGTAGTATTCAGGCAGGGCTGGACATTCAGTACTTC
-	-	TRBJ2-7	TRBV7-1	CASSLGSTGDEQYF	TGTGCCAGCAGCTTAGGGTCTACGGGGGACGAGCAGTACTTC
-	-	TRBJ1-2	TRBV5-3	CASSLTLVHGYTF	TGTGCCAGCAGCTTGACGCTGGTCCATGGCTACACCTTC
-	TRBD1	TRBJ1-1	TRBV6-6	CASSQDREIGNTEAFF	TGTGCCAGCAGTCAAGACAGGGAGATTGGAAACACTGAAGCTTTCTTT
-	-	TRBJ1-2	TRBV4-3	CASSWDKSYGYTF	TGCGCCAGCAGCTGGGACAAGTCCTATGGCTACACCTTC
-	TRBD1	TRBJ1-2	TRBV18	CASSARDRESYTF	TGTGCCAGCTCAGCGAGGGACAGGGAGTCCTACACCTTC
-	-	TRBJ2-3	TRBV19	CASSIDSLYTDTQYF	TGTGCCAGTAGTATAGACAGTCTATACACAGATACGCAGTATTTT
-	TRBD1	TRBJ1-1	TRBV5-1	CASSLSDRGGTEAFF	TGCGCCAGCAGCTTGTCGGACAGGGGAGGGACTGAAGCTTTCTTT
-	-	TRBJ2-7	TRBV19	CASSIGGSFGSYEQYF	TGTGCCAGCAGTATAGGCGGCAGTTTCGGCTCCTACGAGCAGTACTTC
-	TRBD1	TRBJ2-7	TRBV5-5	CASSPWDRNYEQYF	TGTGCCAGCAGCCCGTGGGACAGAAACTACGAGCAGTACTTC